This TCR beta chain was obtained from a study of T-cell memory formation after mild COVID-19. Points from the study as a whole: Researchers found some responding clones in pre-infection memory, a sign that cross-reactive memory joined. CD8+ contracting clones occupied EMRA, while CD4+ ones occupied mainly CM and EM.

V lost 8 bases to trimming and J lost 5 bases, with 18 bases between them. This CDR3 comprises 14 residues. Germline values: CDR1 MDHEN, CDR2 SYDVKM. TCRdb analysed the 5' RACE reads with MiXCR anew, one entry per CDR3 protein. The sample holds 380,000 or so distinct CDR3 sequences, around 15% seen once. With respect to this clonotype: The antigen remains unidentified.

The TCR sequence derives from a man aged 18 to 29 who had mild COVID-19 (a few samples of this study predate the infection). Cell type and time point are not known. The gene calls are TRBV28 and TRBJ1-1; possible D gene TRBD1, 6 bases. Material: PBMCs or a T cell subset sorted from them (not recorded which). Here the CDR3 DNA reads TGTGCCAGCGCCGATGGGGGGGCAGGGACTGAAGCTTTCTTT. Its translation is CASADGGAGTEAFF.